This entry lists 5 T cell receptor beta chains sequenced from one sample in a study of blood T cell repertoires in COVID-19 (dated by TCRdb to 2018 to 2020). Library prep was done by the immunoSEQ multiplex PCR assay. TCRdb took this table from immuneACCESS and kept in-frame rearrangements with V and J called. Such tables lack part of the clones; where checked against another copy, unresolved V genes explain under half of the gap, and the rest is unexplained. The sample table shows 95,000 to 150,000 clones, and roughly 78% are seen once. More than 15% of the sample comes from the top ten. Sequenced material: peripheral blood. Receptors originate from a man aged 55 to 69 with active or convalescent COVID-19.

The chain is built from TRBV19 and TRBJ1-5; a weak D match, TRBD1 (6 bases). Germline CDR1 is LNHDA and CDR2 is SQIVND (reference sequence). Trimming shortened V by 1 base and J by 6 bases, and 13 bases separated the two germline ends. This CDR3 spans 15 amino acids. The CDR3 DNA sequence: TGTGCCAGTAGTATAGTGGGGGGGGCCGGTCAGCCCCAGCATTTT. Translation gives CASSIVGGAGQPQHF.

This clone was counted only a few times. The CDR3 loop is CASQGRTALWETQYF. The CDR3 nucleotides are TGTGCCAGCCAGGGTCGAACGGCCCTTTGGGAGACCCAGTACTTC. The chain links TRBV3-1 (or the pseudogene TRBV3-2) to TRBJ2-5, with a tentative D call TRBD1 (5 bases). Germline values: CDR1 LGHDT, CDR2 YNNKEL (reference sequence). Deletions cut 8 bases from V and 5 bases from J, with 21 bases between. The CDR3 spans 15 residues.

CDR3 sequence reads: CASSTIIRDKQYEQYF. DNA for the CDR3: TGTGCCAGCAGTACCATTATACGGGACAAACAGTACGAGCAGTACTTC. The V and J genes are TRBV28 and TRBJ2-7; a possible D gene is TRBD1 (6 bases). The V gene's germline CDR1 is MDHEN and CDR2 SYDVKM. V was shortened by 5 bases and J by 4 bases, with 21 bases between the two germline ends. The CDR3 consists of 16 residues.

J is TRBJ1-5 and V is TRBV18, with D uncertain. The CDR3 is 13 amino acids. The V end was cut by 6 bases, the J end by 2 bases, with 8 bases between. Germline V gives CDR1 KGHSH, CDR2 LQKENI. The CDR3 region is CASSPRGNQPQHF. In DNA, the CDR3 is TGTGCCAGCTCGCCGAGGGGCAATCAGCCCCAGCATTTT.

The CDR3 nucleotides are TGTGCCAGCAGTTTCAGGGGGAGCGGACAAGCTTTCTTT. This translates into CASSFRGSGQAFF. The chain couples TRBV28 to TRBJ1-1; 7 bases map to TRBD1. The J segment lost 9 bases and the V segment lost 3 bases, leaving 7 bases of the junction unmatched. The CDR3 loop spans 13 amino acids. CDR1 is MDHEN and CDR2 is SYDVKM in the germline V gene.